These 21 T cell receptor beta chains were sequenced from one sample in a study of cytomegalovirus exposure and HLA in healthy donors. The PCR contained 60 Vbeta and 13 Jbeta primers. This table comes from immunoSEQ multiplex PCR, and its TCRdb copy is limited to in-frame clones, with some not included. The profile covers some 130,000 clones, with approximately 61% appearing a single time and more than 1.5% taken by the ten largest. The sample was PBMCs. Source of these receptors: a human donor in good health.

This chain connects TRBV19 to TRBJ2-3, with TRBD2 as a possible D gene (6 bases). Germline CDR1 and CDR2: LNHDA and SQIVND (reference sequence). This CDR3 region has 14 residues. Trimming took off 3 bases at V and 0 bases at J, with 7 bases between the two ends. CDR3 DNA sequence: TGTGCCAGTAGTATGGGGACTAGCACAGATACGCAGTATTTT. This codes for CASSMGTSTDTQYF.

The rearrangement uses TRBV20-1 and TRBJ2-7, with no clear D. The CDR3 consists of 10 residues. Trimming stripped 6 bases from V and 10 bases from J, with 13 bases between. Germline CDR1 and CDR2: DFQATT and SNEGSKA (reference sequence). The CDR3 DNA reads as TGCAGTGCCTCTGGCCGGGTACAGTACTTC. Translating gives CSASGRVQYF.

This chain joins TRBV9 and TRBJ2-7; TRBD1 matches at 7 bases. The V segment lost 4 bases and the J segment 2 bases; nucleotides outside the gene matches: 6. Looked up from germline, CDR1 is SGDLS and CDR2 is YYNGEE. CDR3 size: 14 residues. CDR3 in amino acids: CASSRGGRAYEQYF. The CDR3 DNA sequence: TGTGCCAGCAGCCGAGGGGGCAGAGCCTACGAGCAGTACTTC.

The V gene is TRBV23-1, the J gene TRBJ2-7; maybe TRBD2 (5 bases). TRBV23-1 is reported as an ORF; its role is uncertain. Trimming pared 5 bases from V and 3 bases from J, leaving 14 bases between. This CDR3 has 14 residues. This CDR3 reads CASSRNTTNYEQYF. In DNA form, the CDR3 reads TGCGCCAGCAGTAGGAACACGACTAACTACGAGCAGTACTTC.

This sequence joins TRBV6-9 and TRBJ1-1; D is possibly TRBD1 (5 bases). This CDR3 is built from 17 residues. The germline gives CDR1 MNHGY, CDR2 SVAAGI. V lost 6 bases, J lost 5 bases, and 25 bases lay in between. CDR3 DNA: TGTGCCAGCAGCCCCCCGTTGACAGCAAAAATATGGACTGAAGCTTTCTTT. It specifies CASSPPLTAKIWTEAFF.

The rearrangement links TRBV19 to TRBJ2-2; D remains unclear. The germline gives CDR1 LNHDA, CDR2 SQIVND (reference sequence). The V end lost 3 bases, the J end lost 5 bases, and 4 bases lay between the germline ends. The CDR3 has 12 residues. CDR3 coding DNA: TGTGCCAGTAGTATGCGGACCGGGGAGCTGTTTTTT. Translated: CASSMRTGELFF. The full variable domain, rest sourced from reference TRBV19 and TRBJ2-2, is DGGITQSPKYLFRKEGQNVTLSCEQNLNHDAMYWYRQDPGQGLRLIYYSQIVNDFQKGDIAEGYSVSREKKESFPLTVTSAQKNPTAFYLCASSMRTGELFFGEGSRLTVL.

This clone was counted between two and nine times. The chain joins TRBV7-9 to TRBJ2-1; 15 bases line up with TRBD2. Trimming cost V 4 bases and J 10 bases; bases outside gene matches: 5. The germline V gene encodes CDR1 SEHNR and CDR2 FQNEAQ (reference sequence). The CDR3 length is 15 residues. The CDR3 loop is CASSSPGLAGGEQFF. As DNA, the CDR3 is TGTGCCAGCAGCTCCCCCGGACTAGCGGGAGGGGAGCAGTTCTTC.

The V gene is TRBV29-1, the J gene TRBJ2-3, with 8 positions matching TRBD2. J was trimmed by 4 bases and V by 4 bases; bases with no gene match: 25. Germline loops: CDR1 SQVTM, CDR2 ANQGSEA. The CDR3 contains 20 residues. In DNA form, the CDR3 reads TGCAGCGTTGGAGGGTTGATGCTAGCCCAGCGGGAGTTTAAGGCAGATACGCAGTATTTT. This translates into CSVGGLMLAQREFKADTQYF.

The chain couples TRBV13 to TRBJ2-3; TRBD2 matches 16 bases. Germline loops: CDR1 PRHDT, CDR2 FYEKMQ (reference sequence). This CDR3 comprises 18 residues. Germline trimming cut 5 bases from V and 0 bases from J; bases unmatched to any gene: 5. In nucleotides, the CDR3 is TGTGCCAGCAGCACGGGGACTAGCGGGGGGGATAGCACAGATACGCAGTATTTT. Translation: CASSTGTSGGDSTDTQYF.

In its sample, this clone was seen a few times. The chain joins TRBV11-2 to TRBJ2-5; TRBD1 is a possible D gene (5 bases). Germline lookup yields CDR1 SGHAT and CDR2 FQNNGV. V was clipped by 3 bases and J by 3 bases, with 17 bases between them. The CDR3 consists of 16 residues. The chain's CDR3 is CASSFWGPRAEETQYF. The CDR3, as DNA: TGTGCCAGCAGCTTTTGGGGCCCTCGGGCCGAAGAGACCCAGTACTTC. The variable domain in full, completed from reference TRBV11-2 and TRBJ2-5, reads EAGVAQSPRYKIIEKRQSVAFWCNPISGHATLYWYQQILGQGPKLLIQFQNNGVVDDSQLPKDRFSAERLKGVDSTLKIQPAKLEDSAVYLCASSFWGPRAEETQYFGPGTRLLVL.

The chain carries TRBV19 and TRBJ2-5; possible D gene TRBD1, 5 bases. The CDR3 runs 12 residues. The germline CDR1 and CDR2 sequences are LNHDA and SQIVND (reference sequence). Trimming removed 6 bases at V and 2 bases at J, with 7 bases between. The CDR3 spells CASRGVQETQYF. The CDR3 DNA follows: TGTGCCAGTAGAGGGGTGCAAGAGACCCAGTACTTC.

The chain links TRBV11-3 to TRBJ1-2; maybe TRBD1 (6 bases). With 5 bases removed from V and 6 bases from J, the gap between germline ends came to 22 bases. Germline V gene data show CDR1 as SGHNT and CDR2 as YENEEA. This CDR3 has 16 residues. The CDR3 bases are TGTGCCAGCAGCCCCCAGGGGTACGGTCGATTGGATGGCTACACCTTC. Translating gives CASSPQGYGRLDGYTF.

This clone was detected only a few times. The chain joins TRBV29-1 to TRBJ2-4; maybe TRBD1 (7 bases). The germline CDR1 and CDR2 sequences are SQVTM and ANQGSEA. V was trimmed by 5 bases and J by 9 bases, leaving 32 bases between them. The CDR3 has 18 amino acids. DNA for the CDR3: TGCAGCGTTAGTACCTTAAGAACCGGGACAGCAGTCGGGGGCATTCAGTACTTC. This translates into CSVSTLRTGTAVGGIQYF.

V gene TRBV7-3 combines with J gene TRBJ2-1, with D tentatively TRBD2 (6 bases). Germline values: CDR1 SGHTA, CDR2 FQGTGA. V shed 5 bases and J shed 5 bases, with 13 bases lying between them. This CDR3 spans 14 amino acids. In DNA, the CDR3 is TGTGCCAGCAGCCCGTCGGGACTGAACAATGAGCAGTTCTTC. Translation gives CASSPSGLNNEQFF.

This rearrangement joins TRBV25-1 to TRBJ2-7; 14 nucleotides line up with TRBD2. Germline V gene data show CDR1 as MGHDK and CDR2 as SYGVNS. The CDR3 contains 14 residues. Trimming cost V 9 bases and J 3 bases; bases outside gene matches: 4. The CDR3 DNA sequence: TGTGCCAGTTCCGGGACTAGCGGGAGCTACGAGCAGTACTTC. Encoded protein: CASSGTSGSYEQYF.

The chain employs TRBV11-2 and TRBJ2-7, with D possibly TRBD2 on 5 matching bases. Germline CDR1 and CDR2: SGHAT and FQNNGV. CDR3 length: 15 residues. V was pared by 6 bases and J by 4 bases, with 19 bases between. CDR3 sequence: CASSPLLARGYEQYF. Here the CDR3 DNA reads TGTGCCAGCAGTCCCCTATTGGCCCGGGGATACGAGCAGTACTTC.

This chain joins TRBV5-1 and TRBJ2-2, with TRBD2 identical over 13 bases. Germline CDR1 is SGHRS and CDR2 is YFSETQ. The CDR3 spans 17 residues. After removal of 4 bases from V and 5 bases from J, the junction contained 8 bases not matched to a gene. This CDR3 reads CASSPWTSGRETGELFF. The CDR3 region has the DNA TGCGCCAGCAGCCCCTGGACTAGCGGGAGAGAGACCGGGGAGCTGTTTTTT.

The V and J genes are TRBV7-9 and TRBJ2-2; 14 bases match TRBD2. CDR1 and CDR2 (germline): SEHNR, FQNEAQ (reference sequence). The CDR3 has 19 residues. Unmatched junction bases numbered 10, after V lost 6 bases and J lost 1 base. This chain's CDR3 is CASRPRGLAGGKNTGELFF. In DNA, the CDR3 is TGTGCCAGCAGGCCCCGAGGACTAGCGGGAGGCAAGAACACCGGGGAGCTGTTTTTT.

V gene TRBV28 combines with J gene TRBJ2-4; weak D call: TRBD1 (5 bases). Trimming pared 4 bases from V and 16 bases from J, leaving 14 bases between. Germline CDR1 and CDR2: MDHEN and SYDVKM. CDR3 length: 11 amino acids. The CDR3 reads CASSSKGRVYF. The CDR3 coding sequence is TGTGCCAGCAGTTCGAAGGGCAGGGTATACTTC.

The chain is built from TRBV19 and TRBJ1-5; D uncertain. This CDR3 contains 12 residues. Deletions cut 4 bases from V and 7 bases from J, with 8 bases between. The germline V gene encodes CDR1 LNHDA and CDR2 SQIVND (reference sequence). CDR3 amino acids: CASSRPSQPQHF. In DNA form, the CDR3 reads TGTGCCAGTAGTAGGCCCTCGCAGCCCCAGCATTTT.

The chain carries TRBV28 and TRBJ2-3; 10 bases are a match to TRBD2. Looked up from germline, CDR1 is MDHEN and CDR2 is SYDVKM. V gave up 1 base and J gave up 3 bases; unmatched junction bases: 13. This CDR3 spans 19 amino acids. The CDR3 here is CASSLLRLAGDPATDTQYF. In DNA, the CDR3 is TGTGCCAGCAGTTTATTGCGTCTAGCGGGAGATCCGGCGACAGATACGCAGTATTTT.